The T cell receptor (beta chain) under discussion was sequenced for a study of metastatic and nonmetastatic thyroid tumors. Study context: Repertoires from blood and tumor or nodule tissue of malignant and benign thyroid patients were compared. Points from the study as a whole: It was reportedly found that TCR beta diversity was significantly higher in malignant thyroid tumors than in benign nodules, a difference seen in both blood and tumor samples.

TCRdb re-analyzed the PCR reads using MiXCR. This table holds 20,000 or so clones, roughly 31% found once. The CDR3 is 16 amino acids. Trimming removed 3 bases at V and 4 bases at J, with 16 bases between. Prior to thyroid surgery, none of the patients had received any treatment. By frequency in the sample, this clone is medium-sized. Antigen unknown. The receptor was isolated from a female donor with papillary thyroid cancer or a benign thyroid nodule (not recorded which). Some clones in this sample may be carry-over from other donors' samples. This rearrangement joins TRBV12-3 or TRBV12-4 to TRBJ1-5; D not resolved. The source material was blood. CDR3 DNA: TGTGCCAGCAGTTTCCCAGGACGGGAAAGGAATCAGCCCCAGCATTTT. Protein product: CASSFPGRERNQPQHF.